Following are 24 T cell receptor beta chains from one sample sequenced in a study of cytomegalovirus exposure and HLA in healthy donors. 13 Jbeta primers and 60 Vbeta primers were used for the PCR. Here immunoSEQ multiplex PCR was the method, and the copy in TCRdb shows in-frame clones only, minus some. Of approximately 82,000 clones in the sample, 10% were seen once. The specimen was PBMCs. The receptor set was obtained from a man between 60 and 75 years old in good health and CMV-seropositive.

This clone was seen a handful of times. V usage is TRBV5-8 and J usage is TRBJ1-1; tentatively, D is TRBD1 (6 bases). CDR3 length: 14 amino acids. Trimming removed 0 bases at V and 5 bases at J, with 11 bases between. Germline CDR1 reads SGHTS; CDR2 reads YDEGEE. The CDR3 reads CASSLGTGLTEAFF. In DNA form, the CDR3 reads TGTGCCAGCAGCTTGGGTACAGGGTTGACTGAAGCTTTCTTT. The variable domain in full, completed from reference TRBV5-8 and TRBJ1-1, reads EAGVTQSPTHLIKTRGQQATLRCSPISGHTSVYWYQQALGLGLQFLLWYDEGEERNRGNFPPRFSGRQFPNYSSELNVNALELEDSALYLCASSLGTGLTEAFFGQGTRLTVV.

This clone was detected only a few times. This chain uses TRBV30 with TRBJ1-5; 7 nucleotides line up with TRBD1. Germline values: CDR1 GTSNPN, CDR2 SVGIG (reference sequence). The length of the CDR3 is 16 residues. Unmatched junction bases numbered 10, after V lost 5 bases and J lost 0 bases. The CDR3 region has the DNA TGTGCCTGGGGTGCCGCGGGACAGTATAGCAATCAGCCCCAGCATTTT. Translating gives CAWGAAGQYSNQPQHF.

The rearrangement links TRBV28 to TRBJ1-2; 7 positions agree with TRBD1. Losses at the gene ends were 6 bases for V and 8 bases for J; bases not matched to a gene: 6. Germline CDR1 reads MDHEN; CDR2 reads SYDVKM. The CDR3 contains 12 residues. This chain's CDR3 is CASSLGQAGYTF. The CDR3 bases are TGTGCCAGCAGCCTCGGACAGGCGGGCTACACCTTC.

Only a few counts were recorded for this clone. CDR3 protein: CASSLGRGGHYGYTF. In DNA form, the CDR3 reads TGTGCCAGCAGCTTAGGAAGAGGCGGTCACTATGGCTACACCTTC. This chain joins TRBV13 and TRBJ1-2, with unresolved D. Looked up from germline, CDR1 is PRHDT and CDR2 is FYEKMQ (reference sequence). Trimming removed 0 bases at V and 3 bases at J, with 11 bases between. The CDR3 covers 15 residues.

This clone appeared a few times. This CDR3 is CASSPTGSGTDTQYF. The CDR3 nucleotides are TGTGCCAGCAGCCCGACGGGGTCGGGCACAGATACGCAGTATTTT. The rearrangement links TRBV7-3 to TRBJ2-3; tentatively, D is TRBD2 (5 bases). V shed 5 bases and J shed 1 base, with 13 bases lying between them. There are 15 residues in the CDR3. Germline CDR1 is SGHTA and CDR2 is FQGTGA.

The genes are TRBV5-1 and TRBJ2-1; TRBD2 matches at 13 bases. Germline CDR1 reads SGHRS; CDR2 reads YFSETQ. There are 16 residues in the CDR3. J gave up 4 bases and V 3 bases, and 4 bases lay outside the gene matches. CDR3 nucleotide sequence: TGCGCCAGCAGCTCCGGGACTAGCGGGACGTACAATGAGCAGTTCTTC. Its protein is CASSSGTSGTYNEQFF.

The chain recombines TRBV7-9 with TRBJ2-6, with D perhaps TRBD1 (5 bases). The CDR3 has 16 residues. The V gene's germline CDR1 is SEHNR and CDR2 FQNEAQ (reference sequence). Trimming removed 4 bases from V and 4 bases from J, with 14 bases in between. CDR3 residues: CASSSSGLLGANVLTF. The CDR3 DNA is TGTGCCAGCAGCTCATCAGGGCTGTTAGGGGCCAACGTCCTGACTTTC.

Here the CDR3 reads CASSLLPSYEQYF. The CDR3 coding sequence is TGTGCCAGCAGCCTCCTCCCCTCCTACGAGCAGTACTTC. The rearrangement uses TRBV9 and TRBJ2-7; D unresolved. CDR1 is SGDLS, CDR2 YYNGEE, per germline. V shed 4 bases and J shed 0 bases, with 8 bases lying between them. This CDR3 contains 13 residues.

This clone was found a few times. The chain recombines TRBV6-5 with TRBJ1-5, with D unclear. Germline V lookup: CDR1 MNHEY, CDR2 SVGAGI. V shed 2 bases and J shed 3 bases, with 8 bases lying between them. This CDR3 has 14 amino acids. The CDR3 sequence is CASSYREINQPQHF. The CDR3 DNA reads TGTGCCAGCAGTTACAGGGAGATCAATCAGCCCCAGCATTTT.

V usage is TRBV2 and J usage is TRBJ1-4, with D hard to call. Looked up from germline, CDR1 is SNHLY and CDR2 is FYNNEI. CDR3 size: 13 residues. V shed 2 bases and J shed 6 bases, with 7 bases lying between them. The CDR3 bases are TGTGCCAGCAGTGAACACCTAGATGAAAAACTGTTTTTT. This encodes CASSEHLDEKLFF.

The J gene is TRBJ1-2, the V gene TRBV5-1; 11 positions agree with TRBD1. Germline CDR1 and CDR2: SGHRS and YFSETQ. This CDR3 has 17 residues. J lost 3 bases, V lost 3 bases, and 10 bases had no gene match. CDR3 bases: TGCGCCAGCAGCTCCGGACAGGGGGCCATGGGGGACTATGGCTACACCTTC. It is translated as CASSSGQGAMGDYGYTF.

This clone was counted a few times. V gene TRBV2 combines with J gene TRBJ2-7, with TRBD1 as a possible D gene (5 bases). Germline assignment: CDR1 SNHLY and CDR2 FYNNEI. The CDR3 loop spans 15 amino acids. V gave up 4 bases and J gave up 4 bases, with 17 bases separating them. The CDR3 protein is CASSVARDYLYEQYV. In nucleotides, the CDR3 is TGTGCCAGCAGTGTGGCCAGGGATTATTTATACGAGCAGTACGTC.

The genes are TRBV11-3 and TRBJ2-3; TRBD1 matches 9 bases. Germline lookup yields CDR1 SGHNT and CDR2 YENEEA. The CDR3 is 15 amino acids. J gave up 6 bases and V 3 bases, and 7 bases lay outside the gene matches. CDR3 loop: CASSLGQGMMDTQYF. CDR3 in DNA: TGTGCCAGCAGCTTGGGACAGGGCATGATGGATACGCAGTATTTT.

This clone was detected only a few times. V gene TRBV28 combines with J gene TRBJ1-5; a possible D gene is TRBD1 (6 bases). CDR1 MDHEN and CDR2 SYDVKM come from the germline V gene. V gave up 3 bases and J gave up 0 bases, with 15 bases separating them. The CDR3 runs 17 residues. The CDR3 bases are TGTGCCAGCAGTTTCCCCCGGGACACCTATAGCAATCAGCCCCAGCATTTT. Its translation is CASSFPRDTYSNQPQHF.

The chain couples TRBV9 to TRBJ2-1, with D perhaps TRBD1 (6 bases). The CDR3 contains 14 residues. CDR1 and CDR2 from the germline V gene are SGDLS and YYNGEE. The V gene lost 1 base and the J gene lost 6 bases, with 11 bases spanning the gap. The CDR3 region is CASSVSGQSNEQFF. CDR3 nucleotides: TGTGCCAGCAGCGTATCCGGACAGTCCAATGAGCAGTTCTTC.

This clone was counted a few times. The V gene is TRBV19, the J gene TRBJ2-7; 10 bases line up with TRBD2. V shed 1 base and J 5 bases; nucleotides not matched to a gene: 8. The length of the CDR3 is 16 residues. Per germline, CDR1 LNHDA and CDR2 SQIVND (reference sequence). CDR3 loop: CASSIVWTSGPDEQYV. As DNA, the CDR3 is TGTGCCAGTAGTATAGTCTGGACTAGCGGCCCCGACGAGCAGTACGTC.

The V gene is TRBV7-3, the J gene TRBJ2-2; tentative D call: TRBD2 (5 bases). The CDR3 is made up of 15 amino acids. V lost 5 bases and J lost 0, with 10 bases in between. Germline-derived CDR1 and CDR2 are SGHTA and FQGTGA. In DNA, the CDR3 is TGTGCCAGCAGCCAGACTAACGCGAACACCGGGGAGCTGTTTTTT. The encoded protein is CASSQTNANTGELFF.

V usage is TRBV7-2 and J usage is TRBJ1-3, with 8 nucleotides matching TRBD1. V was clipped by 4 bases and J by 0 bases; unmatched bases: 5. The germline gives CDR1 SGHTA, CDR2 FQGNSA. The CDR3 runs 16 residues. The CDR3 sequence is CASSYDRGGSGNTIYF. CDR3 DNA sequence: TGTGCCAGCAGCTACGACAGGGGCGGCTCTGGAAACACCATATATTTT.

This clone was detected only a few times. The V gene is TRBV27, the J gene TRBJ1-3; D remains unclear. CDR1 MNHEY and CDR2 SMNVEV come from the germline V gene (reference sequence). V shed 8 bases and J shed 0 bases, with 11 bases lying between them. The CDR3 runs to 14 residues. As DNA, the CDR3 is TGTGCCAGCCGAAACTCTAACTCTGGAAACACCATATATTTT. Translated: CASRNSNSGNTIYF.

The V gene is TRBV5-4, the J gene TRBJ2-2, with a possible D match to TRBD2 (5 bases). V gave up 5 bases and J gave up 0 bases, with 14 bases separating them. The CDR3 extends over 16 amino acids. Germline CDR1 is SGHNT and CDR2 is YYREEE (reference sequence). This CDR3 is CASRSLSGPNTGELFF. CDR3 DNA sequence: TGTGCCAGCAGGTCGCTGAGCGGTCCGAACACCGGGGAGCTGTTTTTT.

This clone was counted between two and nine times. The V and J genes are TRBV6-1 and TRBJ2-1; D ambiguous. This CDR3 is 14 amino acids long. Germline loops: CDR1 MNHNS, CDR2 SASEGT. V lost 2 bases and J 3 bases, leaving 8 bases between the germline ends. Here the CDR3 reads CASSESTHYNEQFF. Written as DNA, the CDR3 is TGTGCCAGCAGTGAATCAACACACTACAATGAGCAGTTCTTC.

The chain employs TRBV10-1 and TRBJ1-4; 9 bases match TRBD1. Germline V gives CDR1 WNHNN, CDR2 SYGVQD (reference sequence). V gave up 4 bases and J gave up 5 bases; unmatched junction bases: 5. The CDR3 has 15 residues. CDR3: CASSAGTGKNEKLFF. CDR3 coding DNA: TGCGCCAGCAGTGCCGGGACAGGGAAAAATGAAAAACTGTTTTTT.

This clone was seen more than once but under ten times. The chain is built from TRBV27 and TRBJ2-7, with TRBD2 as a possible D gene (5 bases). The germline CDR1 and CDR2 sequences are MNHEY and SMNVEV (reference sequence). This CDR3 spans 15 amino acids. Trimming pared 5 bases from V and 2 bases from J, leaving 16 bases between. Here the CDR3 reads CASSLYSALTYEQYF. The CDR3 DNA is TGTGCCAGCAGTCTATATAGCGCCTTAACCTACGAGCAGTACTTC.

The chain recombines TRBV27 with TRBJ1-1; D possibly corresponds to TRBD1 (5 bases). Germline V gives CDR1 MNHEY, CDR2 SMNVEV (reference sequence). The CDR3 has 12 residues. Trimming removed 2 bases from V and 10 bases from J, with 11 bases in between. The CDR3 reads CASSLGQGRAFF. The CDR3 DNA follows: TGTGCCAGCAGTTTAGGGCAGGGTAGAGCTTTCTTT.